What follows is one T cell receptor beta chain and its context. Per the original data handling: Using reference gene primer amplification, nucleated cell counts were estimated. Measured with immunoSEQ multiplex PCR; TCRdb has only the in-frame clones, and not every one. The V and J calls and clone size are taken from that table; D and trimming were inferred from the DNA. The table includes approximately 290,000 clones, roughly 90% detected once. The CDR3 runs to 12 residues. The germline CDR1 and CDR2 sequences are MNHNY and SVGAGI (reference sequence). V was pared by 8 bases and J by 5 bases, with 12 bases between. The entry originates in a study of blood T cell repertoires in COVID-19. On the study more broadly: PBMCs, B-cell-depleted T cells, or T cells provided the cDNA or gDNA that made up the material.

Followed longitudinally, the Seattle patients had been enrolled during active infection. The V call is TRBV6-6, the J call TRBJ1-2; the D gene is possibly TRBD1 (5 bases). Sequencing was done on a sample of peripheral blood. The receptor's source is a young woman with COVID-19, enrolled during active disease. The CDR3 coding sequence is TGTGCCAGCGACAGCGGAGGGTATGGCTACACCTTC. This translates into CASDSGGYGYTF.